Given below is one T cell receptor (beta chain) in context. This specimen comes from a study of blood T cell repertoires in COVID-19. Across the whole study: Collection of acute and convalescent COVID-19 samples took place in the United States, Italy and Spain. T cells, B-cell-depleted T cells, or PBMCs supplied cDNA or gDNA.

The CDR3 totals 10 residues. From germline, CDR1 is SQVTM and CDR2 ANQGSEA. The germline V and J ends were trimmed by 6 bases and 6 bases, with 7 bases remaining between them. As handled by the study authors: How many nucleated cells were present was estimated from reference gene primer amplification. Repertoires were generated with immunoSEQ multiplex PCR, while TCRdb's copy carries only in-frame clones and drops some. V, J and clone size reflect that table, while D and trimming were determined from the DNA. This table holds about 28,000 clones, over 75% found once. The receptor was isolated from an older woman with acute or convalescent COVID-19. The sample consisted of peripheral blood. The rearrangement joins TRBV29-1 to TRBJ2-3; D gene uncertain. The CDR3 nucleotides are TGCAGCGTCCTACGGGATACGCAGTATTTT. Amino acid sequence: CSVLRDTQYF.